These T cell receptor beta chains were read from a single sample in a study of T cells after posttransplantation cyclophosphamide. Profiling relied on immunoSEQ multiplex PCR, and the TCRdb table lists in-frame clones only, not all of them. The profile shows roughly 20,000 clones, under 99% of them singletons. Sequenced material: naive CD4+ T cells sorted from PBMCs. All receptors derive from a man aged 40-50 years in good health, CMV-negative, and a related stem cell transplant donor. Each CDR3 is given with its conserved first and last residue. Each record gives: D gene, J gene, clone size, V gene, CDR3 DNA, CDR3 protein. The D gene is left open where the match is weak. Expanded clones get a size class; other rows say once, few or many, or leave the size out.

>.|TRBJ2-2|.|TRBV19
TGTGCCAGTACTAGGGGCACCGGGGAGCTGTTTTTT
CASTRGTGELFF
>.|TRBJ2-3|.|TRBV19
TGTGCCAGTAGTATGCGACAGCCCACAGATACGCAGTATTTT
CASSMRQPTDTQYF
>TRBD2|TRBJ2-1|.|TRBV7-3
TGTGCGTCGGGCCTAGCGGGGCACAATGAGCAGTTCTTC
CASGLAGHNEQFF
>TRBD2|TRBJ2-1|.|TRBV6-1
TGTGCCAGCAGTGTTAGCGGGTACAACAATGAGCAGTTCTTC
CASSVSGYNNEQFF
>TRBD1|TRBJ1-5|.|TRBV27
TGTGCCAGCAGTCCCGGGACAGCTAGCAATCAGCCCCAGCATTTT
CASSPGTASNQPQHF
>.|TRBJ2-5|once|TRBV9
TGTGCCAGCAGCGTATCTAGGAGGGGAGAGACCCAGTACTTC
CASSVSRRGETQYF
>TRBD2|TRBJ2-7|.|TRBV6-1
TGTGCCAGCAGACTAGCGGGAGGAGGCGAGCAGTACTTC
CASRLAGGGEQYF
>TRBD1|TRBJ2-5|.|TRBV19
TGTGCCAGTAGTATAGAGGGGGACAGGGAAGAGACCCAGTACTTC
CASSIEGDREETQYF
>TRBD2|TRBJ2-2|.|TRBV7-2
TGTGCCAGCAGCTTAGGTGGGAGGGTCACCGGGGAGCTGTTTTTT
CASSLGGRVTGELFF
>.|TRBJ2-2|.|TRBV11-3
TGTGCCAGCAGCTCCCACAGGGGACTCGACACCGGGGAGCTGTTTTTT
CASSSHRGLDTGELFF
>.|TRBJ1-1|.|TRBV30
TGTGCCTGGAGTGGAGGGGGCACTGAAGCTTTCTTT
CAWSGGGTEAFF
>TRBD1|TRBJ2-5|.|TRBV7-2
TGTGCCAGCAGCTTAGTTTCTACAGGGGTAGGAGAGACCCAGTACTTC
CASSLVSTGVGETQYF
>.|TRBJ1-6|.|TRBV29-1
TGCAGCGTTCGGGTCAGCGCTAATTCACCCCTCCACTTT
CSVRVSANSPLHF
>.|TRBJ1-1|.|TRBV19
TGTGCCAGTAGTATTCTAGGAGGAACGAACACTGAAGCTTTCTTT
CASSILGGTNTEAFF
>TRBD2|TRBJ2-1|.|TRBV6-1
TGTGCCAGCAGTGAATCCGGCGGGAGTCACAATGAGCAGTTCTTC
CASSESGGSHNEQFF
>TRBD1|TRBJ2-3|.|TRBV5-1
TGCGCCAGCTTGGGACAGGGGGTTGATACGCAGTATTTT
CASLGQGVDTQYF
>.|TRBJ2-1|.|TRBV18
TGTGCCAGCTCATCACGGGCGGGTGCTGGCAATGAGCAGTTCTTC
CASSSRAGAGNEQFF
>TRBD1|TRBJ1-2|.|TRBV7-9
TGTGCCAGCAGCACCCCGGGACAGGGAGACTATGGCTACACCTTC
CASSTPGQGDYGYTF
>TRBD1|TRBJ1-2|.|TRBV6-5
TGTGCCAGCAGTTACTCGGACAGGGCCCTCCTAGGCTACACCTTC
CASSYSDRALLGYTF
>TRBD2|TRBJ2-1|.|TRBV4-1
TGCGCCAGCAGCCAGAGTAGCGGGAGGGCCGTCTACAATGAGCAGTTCTTC
CASSQSSGRAVYNEQFF
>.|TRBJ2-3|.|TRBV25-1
TGTGCCAGCACGGGGGGCCTCTCGACAGATACGCAGTATTTT
CASTGGLSTDTQYF
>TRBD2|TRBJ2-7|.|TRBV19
TGTGCCAGTAGTACCCCCACGACTAGCGGGAGCGGGGAGCAGTACTTC
CASSTPTTSGSGEQYF
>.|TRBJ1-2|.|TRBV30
TGTGCCTGGACTCTAGCTGGCCCGGGTGGCTACACCTTC
CAWTLAGPGGYTF
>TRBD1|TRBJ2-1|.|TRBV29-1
TGCAGCGTTGGGACAGGGGGTGGGTTGTACAATGAGCAGTTCTTC
CSVGTGGGLYNEQFF
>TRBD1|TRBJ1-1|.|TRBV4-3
TGCGCCAGCAGCCAGCACAGGGGTGAAGCTTTCTTT
CASSQHRGEAFF
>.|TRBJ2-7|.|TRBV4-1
TGCGCCAGCAGCCCCGTGGCAGGCAGTCGTGGCTTCGAGCAGTACTTC
CASSPVAGSRGFEQYF
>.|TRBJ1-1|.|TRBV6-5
TGTGCCAGCCGCATACCGGGACAACTGGACACTGAAGCTTTCTTT
CASRIPGQLDTEAFF
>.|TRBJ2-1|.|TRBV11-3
TGTGCCAGCAGCGGGGGGAGCTCCTACAATGAGCAGTTCTTC
CASSGGSSYNEQFF
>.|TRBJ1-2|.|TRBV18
TGTGCCAGCTCACCATCGAGCCCTGACAGTCCGTGGGGCTACACCTTC
CASSPSSPDSPWGYTF
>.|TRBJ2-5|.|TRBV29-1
TGCAGCGTTGAAGAGGCTACAGCCCAAGAGACCCAGTACTTC
CSVEEATAQETQYF
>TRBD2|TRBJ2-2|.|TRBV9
TGTGCCAGCAGCGTACTAAGCGGGAGGGCCAACACCGGGGAGCTGTTTTTT
CASSVLSGRANTGELFF
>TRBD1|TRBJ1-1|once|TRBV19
TGTGCCAGTAGTATACCGGGACAGGGGCGAACTGAAGCTTTCTTT
CASSIPGQGRTEAFF
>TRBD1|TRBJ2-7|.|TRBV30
TGTGCCTGGAATCTCCCGGGACAGGGGCGCTACGAGCAGTACTTC
CAWNLPGQGRYEQYF
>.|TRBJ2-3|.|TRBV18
TGTGCCAGCTCACCAGGACAGACTCGGACAGATACGCAGTATTTT
CASSPGQTRTDTQYF
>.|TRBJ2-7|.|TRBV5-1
TGCGCCAGCAGCTTGGGCAGGAGGAGCTCCTACGAGCAGTACTTC
CASSLGRRSSYEQYF
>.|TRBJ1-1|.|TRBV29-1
TGCAGCGTCTGCGACAGGAACACTGAAGCTTTCTTT
CSVCDRNTEAFF
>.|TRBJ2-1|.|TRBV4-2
TGTGCCAGCAGCCAAGATGGGTTCCGGAGCTCCTACAATGAGCAGTTCTTC
CASSQDGFRSSYNEQFF
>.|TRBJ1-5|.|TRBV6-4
TGTGCCAGCAGCCCCGAGGGGGATATGGCCCAGCATTTT
CASSPEGDMAQHF
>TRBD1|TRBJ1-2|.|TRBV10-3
TGTGCCATCAGTTCCGGGACAGGGGATGGCTACACCTTC
CAISSGTGDGYTF
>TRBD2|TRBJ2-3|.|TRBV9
TGTGCCAGCAGCGCCAGACTAGCGGGAGAAACAGATACGCAGTATTTT
CASSARLAGETDTQYF
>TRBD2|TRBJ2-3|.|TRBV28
TGTGCCAGCAGTACTAGCGGGAGCAACACAGATACGCAGTATTTT
CASSTSGSNTDTQYF
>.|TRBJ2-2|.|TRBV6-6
TGTGCCAGCAACCCCGGGACTTCTCACAACGGGGAGCTGTTTTTT
CASNPGTSHNGELFF
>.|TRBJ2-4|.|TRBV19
TGTGCCAGTACCCAGACAGTCACAGCCAAAAACATTCAGTACTTC
CASTQTVTAKNIQYF
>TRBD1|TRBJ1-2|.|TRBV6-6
TGTGCCAGCAGCCCGAGCAGGGGGGATGGCTACACCTTC
CASSPSRGDGYTF
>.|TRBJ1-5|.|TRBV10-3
TGTGCCATCAGTGAGTCCCAGAATCAGCCCCAGCATTTT
CAISESQNQPQHF
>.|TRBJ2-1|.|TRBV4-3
TGCGCCAGCAGCCAACAATTTGGGGGCCTCCGGAATGAGCAGTTCTTC
CASSQQFGGLRNEQFF
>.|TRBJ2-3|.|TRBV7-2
TGTGCCAGCAGCTTAGCACTGAACACAGATACGCAGTATTTT
CASSLALNTDTQYF
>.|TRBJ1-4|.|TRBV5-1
TGCGCCAGCAGCGAGGGACTGACTAATGAAAAACTGTTTTTT
CASSEGLTNEKLFF
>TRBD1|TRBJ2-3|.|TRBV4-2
TGTGCCAGCAGCCAACCCCGGACAGGTAGTATCACAGATACGCAGTATTTT
CASSQPRTGSITDTQYF